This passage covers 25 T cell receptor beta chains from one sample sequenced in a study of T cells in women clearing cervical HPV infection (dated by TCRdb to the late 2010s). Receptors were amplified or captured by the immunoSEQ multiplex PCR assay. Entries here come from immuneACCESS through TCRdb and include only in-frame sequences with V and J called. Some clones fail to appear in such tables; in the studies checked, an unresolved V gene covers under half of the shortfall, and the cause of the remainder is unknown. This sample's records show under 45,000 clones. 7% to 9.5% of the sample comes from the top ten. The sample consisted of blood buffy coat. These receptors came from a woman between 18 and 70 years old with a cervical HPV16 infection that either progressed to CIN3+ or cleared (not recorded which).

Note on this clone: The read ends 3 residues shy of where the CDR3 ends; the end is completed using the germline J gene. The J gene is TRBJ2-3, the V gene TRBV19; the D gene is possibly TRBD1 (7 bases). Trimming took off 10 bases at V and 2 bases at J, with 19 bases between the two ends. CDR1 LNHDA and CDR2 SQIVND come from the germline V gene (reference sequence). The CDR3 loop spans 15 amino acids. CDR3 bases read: TGTGCCACCCGGGAGACAGGGATTATCACAGATACG. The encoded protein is CATRETGIITDT. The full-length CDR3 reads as CATRETGIITDTQYF.

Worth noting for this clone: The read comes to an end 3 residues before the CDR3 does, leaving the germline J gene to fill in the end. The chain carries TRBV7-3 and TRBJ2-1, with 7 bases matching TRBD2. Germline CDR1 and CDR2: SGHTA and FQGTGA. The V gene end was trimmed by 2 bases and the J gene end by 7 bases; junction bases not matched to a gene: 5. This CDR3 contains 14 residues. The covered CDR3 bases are TGTGCCAGCAGCTTACTAGGACTAGGGAATGAG. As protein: CASSLLGLGNE. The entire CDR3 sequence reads CASSLLGLGNEQFF. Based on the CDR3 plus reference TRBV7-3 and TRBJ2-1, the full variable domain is GAGVSQTPSNKVTEKGKYVELRCDPISGHTALYWYRQSLGQGPEFLIYFQGTGAADDSGLPNDRFFAVRPEGSVSTLKIQRTERGDSAVYLCASSLLGLGNEQFFGPGTRLTVL.

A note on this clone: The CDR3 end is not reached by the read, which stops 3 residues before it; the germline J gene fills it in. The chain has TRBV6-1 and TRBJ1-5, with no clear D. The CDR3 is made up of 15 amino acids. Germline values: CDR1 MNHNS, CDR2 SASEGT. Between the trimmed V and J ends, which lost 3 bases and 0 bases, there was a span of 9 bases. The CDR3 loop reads CASSDQSISNQPQHF. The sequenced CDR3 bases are TGTGCCAGCAGTGATCAATCAATTAGCAATCAGCCC.

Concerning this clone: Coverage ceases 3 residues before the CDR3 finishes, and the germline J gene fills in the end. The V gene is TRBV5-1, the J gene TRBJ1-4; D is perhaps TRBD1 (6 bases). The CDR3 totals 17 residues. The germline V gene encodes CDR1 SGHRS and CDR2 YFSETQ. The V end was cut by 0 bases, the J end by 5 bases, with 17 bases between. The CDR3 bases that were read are TGCGCCAGCAGCTTGGGGGATCTACTAGGGGGAAATGAAAAA. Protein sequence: CASSLGDLLGGNEK. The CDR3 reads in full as CASSLGDLLGGNEKLFF.

CDR3 DNA (partial): TGTGCCAGTAGTATCGGGGAGAGCTCCTACGAG. Protein sequence: CASSIGESSYE. The full-length CDR3 reads as CASSIGESSYEQYF. The chain combines TRBV19 with TRBJ2-7, with D perhaps TRBD2 (5 bases). The missing CDR3 end, 3 residues past where the read stops, is filled in from the germline J gene. Germline loops: CDR1 LNHDA, CDR2 SQIVND (reference sequence). The CDR3 is 14 amino acids. V dropped 3 bases and J dropped 0 bases, with 9 bases sitting between them.

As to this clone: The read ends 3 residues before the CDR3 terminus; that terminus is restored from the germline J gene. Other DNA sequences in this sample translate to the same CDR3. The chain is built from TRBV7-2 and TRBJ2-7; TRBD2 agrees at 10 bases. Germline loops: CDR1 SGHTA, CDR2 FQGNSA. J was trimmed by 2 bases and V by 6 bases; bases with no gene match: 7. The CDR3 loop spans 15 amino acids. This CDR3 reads CASRLTSGFTYEQYF. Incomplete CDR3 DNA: TGTGCCAGCAGGTTGACTAGCGGGTTTACCTACGAG.

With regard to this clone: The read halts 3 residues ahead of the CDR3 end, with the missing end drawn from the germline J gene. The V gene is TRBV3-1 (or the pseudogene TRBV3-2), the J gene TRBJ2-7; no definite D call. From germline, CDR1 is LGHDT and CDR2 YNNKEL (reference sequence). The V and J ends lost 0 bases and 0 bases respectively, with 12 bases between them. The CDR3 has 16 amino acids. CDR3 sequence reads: CASSQEFELSSYEQYF. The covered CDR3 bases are TGTGCCAGCAGCCAAGAGTTCGAACTAAGCTCCTACGAG.

Incomplete CDR3 DNA: TGCGCCAGCAGCAGCGGGACTAGCGGGAGGGCCTACGAG. It yields the protein CASSSGTSGRAYE. The full CDR3 is CASSSGTSGRAYEQYF. The chain joins TRBV5-1 to TRBJ2-7, with TRBD2 matching over 16 bases. Read sequence stops 3 residues before the CDR3 end, and the germline J gene provides the missing end. Trimming at V came to 4 bases and at J to 2 bases, leaving 3 bases not matched to a gene. The CDR3 covers 16 residues. Germline V gene lookup returns CDR1 SGHRS and CDR2 YFSETQ.

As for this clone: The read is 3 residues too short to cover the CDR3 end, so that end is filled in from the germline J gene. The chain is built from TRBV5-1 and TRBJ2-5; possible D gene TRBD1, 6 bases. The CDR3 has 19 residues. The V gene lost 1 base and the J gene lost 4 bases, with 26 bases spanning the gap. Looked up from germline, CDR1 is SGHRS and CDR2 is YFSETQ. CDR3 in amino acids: CASSLNGGAVLSHRETQYF. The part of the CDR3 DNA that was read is TGCGCCAGCAGCTTGAATGGGGGCGCGGTTCTATCACACAGAGAGACC. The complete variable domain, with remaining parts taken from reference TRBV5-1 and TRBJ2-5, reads KAGVTQTPRYLIKTRGQQVTLSCSPISGHRSVSWYQQTPGQGLQFLFEYFSETQRNKGNFPGRFSGRQFSNSRSEMNVSTLELGDSALYLCASSLNGGAVLSHRETQYFGPGTRLLVL.

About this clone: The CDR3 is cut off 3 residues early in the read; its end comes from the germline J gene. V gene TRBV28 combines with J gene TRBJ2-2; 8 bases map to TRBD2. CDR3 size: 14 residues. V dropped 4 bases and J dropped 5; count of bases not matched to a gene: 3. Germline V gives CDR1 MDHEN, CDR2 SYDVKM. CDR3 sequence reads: CASSSPGGTGELFF. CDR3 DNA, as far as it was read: TGTGCCAGCAGTTCCCCGGGGGGGACCGGGGAG.

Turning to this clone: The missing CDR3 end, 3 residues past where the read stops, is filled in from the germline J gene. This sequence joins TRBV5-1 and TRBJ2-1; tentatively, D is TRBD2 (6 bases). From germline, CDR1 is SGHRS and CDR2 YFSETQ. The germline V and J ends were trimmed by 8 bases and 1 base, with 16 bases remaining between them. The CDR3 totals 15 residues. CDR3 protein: CASNILATSYNEQFF. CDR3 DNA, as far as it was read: TGCGCCAGTAATATCCTAGCGACATCCTACAATGAG.

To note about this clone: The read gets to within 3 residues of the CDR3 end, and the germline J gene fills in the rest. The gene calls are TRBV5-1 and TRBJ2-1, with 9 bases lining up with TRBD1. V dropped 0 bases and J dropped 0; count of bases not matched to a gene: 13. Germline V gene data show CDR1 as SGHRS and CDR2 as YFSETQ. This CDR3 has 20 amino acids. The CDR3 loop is CASSLVPTGGAGSSYNEQFF. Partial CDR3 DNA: TGCGCCAGCAGCTTGGTACCCACAGGGGGCGCGGGGAGCTCCTACAATGAG.

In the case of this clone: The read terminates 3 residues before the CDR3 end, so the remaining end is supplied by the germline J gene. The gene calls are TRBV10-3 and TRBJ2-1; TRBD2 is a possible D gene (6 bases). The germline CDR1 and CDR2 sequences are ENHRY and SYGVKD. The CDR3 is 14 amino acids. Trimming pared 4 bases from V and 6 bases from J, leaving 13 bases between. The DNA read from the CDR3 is TGTGCCATCAGTGTAGGGACTGCTAGCAATGAG. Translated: CAISVGTASNE. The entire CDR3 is CAISVGTASNEQFF.

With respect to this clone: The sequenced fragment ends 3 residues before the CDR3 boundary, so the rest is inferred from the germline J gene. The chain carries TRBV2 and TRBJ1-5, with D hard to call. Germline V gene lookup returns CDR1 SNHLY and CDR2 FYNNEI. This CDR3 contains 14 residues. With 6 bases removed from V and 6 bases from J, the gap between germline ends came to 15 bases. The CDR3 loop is CASSVNSRSQPQHF. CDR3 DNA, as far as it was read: TGTGCCAGCAGCGTCAACAGCAGGAGTCAGCCC.

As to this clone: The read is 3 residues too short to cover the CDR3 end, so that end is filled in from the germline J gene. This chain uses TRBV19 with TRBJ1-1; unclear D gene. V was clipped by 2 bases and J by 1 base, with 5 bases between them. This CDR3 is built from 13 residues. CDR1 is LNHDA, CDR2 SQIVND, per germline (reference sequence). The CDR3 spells CASSISGNTEAFF. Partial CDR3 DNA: TGTGCCAGTAGTATATCAGGGAACACTGAA.

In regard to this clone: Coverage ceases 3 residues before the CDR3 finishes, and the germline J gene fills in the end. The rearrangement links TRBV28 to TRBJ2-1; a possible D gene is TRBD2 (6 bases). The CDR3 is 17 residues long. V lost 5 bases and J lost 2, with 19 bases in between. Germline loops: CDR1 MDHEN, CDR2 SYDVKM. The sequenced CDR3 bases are TGTGCCAGCAGTCCCCCCTCCGGCGGGGCAACCTACAATGAG. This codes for CASSPPSGGATYNE. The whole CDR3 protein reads CASSPPSGGATYNEQFF.

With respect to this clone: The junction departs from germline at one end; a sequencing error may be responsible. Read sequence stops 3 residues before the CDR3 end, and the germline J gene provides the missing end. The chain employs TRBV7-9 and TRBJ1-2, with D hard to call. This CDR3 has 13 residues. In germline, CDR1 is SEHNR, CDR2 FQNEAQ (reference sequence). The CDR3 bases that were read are TGTGCCAGCAGCCTAGCGTATAACTATGGC. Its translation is CASSLAYNYG. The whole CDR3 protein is CASSLAYNYGYTF.

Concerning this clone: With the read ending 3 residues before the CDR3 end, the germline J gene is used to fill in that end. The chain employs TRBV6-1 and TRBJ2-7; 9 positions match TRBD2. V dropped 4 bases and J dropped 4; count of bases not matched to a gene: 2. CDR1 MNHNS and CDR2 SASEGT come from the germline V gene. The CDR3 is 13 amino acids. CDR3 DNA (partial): TGTGCCAGCAGTGGGACTAGCGTGTACGAG. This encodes CASSGTSVYE. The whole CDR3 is CASSGTSVYEQYF.

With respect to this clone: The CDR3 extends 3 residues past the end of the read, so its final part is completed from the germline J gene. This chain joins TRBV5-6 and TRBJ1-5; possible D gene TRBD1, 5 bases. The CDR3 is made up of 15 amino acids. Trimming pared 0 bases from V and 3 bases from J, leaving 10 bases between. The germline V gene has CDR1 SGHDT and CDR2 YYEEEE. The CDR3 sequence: CASSLGQLYNQPQHF. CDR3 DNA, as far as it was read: TGTGCCAGCAGCTTGGGACAGCTATACAATCAGCCC.

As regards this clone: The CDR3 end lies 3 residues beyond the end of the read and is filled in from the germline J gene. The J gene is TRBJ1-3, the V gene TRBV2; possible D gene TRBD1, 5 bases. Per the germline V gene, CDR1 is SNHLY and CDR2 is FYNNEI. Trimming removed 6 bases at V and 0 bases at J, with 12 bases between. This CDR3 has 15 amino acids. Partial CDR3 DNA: TGTGCCAGCAGGGCGGGGGTATTCTCTGGAAACACC. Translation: CASRAGVFSGNT. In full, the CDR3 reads CASRAGVFSGNTIYF.

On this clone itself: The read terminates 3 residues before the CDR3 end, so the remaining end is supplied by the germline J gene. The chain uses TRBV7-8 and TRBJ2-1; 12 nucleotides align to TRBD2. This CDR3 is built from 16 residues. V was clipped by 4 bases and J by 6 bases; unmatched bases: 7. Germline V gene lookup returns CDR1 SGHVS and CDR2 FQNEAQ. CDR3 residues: CASSSETSGSANEQFF. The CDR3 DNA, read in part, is TGTGCCAGCAGCTCCGAGACTAGCGGGAGTGCCAATGAG.

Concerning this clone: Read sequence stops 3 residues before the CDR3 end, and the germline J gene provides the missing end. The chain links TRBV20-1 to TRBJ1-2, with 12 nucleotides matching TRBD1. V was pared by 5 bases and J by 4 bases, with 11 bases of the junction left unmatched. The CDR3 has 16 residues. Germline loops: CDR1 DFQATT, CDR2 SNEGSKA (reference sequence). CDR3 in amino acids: CSAPGTGGAELYGYTF. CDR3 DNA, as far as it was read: TGCAGTGCTCCCGGGACAGGGGGCGCAGAACTCTATGGC.

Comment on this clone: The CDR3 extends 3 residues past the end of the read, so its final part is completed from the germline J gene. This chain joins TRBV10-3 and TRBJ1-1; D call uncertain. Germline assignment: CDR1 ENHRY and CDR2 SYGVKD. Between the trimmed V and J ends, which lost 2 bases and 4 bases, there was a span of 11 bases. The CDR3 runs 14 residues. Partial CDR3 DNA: TGTGCCATCAGTGAGGGCAGGAGCCCCACTGAA. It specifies CAISEGRSPTE. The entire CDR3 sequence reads CAISEGRSPTEAFF.

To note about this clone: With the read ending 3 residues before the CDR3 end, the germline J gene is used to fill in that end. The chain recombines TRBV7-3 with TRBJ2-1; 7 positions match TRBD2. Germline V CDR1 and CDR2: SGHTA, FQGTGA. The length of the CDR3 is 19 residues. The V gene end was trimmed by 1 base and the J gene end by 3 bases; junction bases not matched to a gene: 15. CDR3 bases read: TGTGCCAGCAGCTTAAGGGGGGGAGCGCCGGTGGGCCTCTACAATGAG. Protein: CASSLRGGAPVGLYNE. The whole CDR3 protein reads CASSLRGGAPVGLYNEQFF.

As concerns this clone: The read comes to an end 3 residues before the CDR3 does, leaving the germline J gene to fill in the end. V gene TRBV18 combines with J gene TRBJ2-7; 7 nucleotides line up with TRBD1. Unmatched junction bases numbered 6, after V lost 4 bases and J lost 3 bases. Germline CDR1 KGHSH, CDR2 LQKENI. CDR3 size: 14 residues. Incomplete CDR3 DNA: TGTGCCAGCTCACTAGAGACAGGGAACTACGAG. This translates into CASSLETGNYE. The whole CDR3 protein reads CASSLETGNYEQYF.